Listed below are T cell receptor beta chains from one sample, sequenced in a study of human T cells and chemical hapten exposure. TCRdb analysed the RACE reads with MiXCR anew, one entry per CDR3 protein. Of approximately 100,000 distinct CDR3 sequences listed, 11% are singletons. Sequencing was performed on whole blood, taken in connection with sensitization to the hapten diphenylcyclopropenone (DPC). These TCRs come from a middle-aged woman with alopecia areata. Some clones in this sample may be carry-over from other donors' samples. The CDR3 runs from the conserved cysteine through the conserved F or W. Fields, in order: J gene, D gene, clone size, V gene, CDR3 DNA, CDR3 protein. The D gene is left open where the match is weak. For some rows the clone size is stated as once, few or many, or as a class when expanded; others skip it.

j_gene: TRBJ1-1
d_gene: .
abundance: .
v_gene: TRBV29-1
CDR3nt: TGCAGCGGAGGAGTTGCCACTGAAGCTTTCTTT
CDR3aa: CSGGVATEAFF

j_gene: TRBJ2-5
d_gene: .
abundance: .
v_gene: TRBV29-1
CDR3nt: TGCAGCGTTGAGCGTCGTGTGGTTCCGGAGACCCAGTACTTC
CDR3aa: CSVERRVVPETQYF

j_gene: TRBJ2-1
d_gene: .
abundance: many
v_gene: TRBV7-9
CDR3nt: TGTGCCAGCAGGGACGGATTATACAATGAGCAGTTCTTC
CDR3aa: CASRDGLYNEQFF

j_gene: TRBJ2-7
d_gene: .
abundance: many
v_gene: TRBV6-5
CDR3nt: TGTGCCAGCAGTCCCGGGCTAGCGCAGATTCACTACGAGCAGTACTTC
CDR3aa: CASSPGLAQIHYEQYF

j_gene: TRBJ2-5
d_gene: .
abundance: few
v_gene: TRBV7-2
CDR3nt: TGTGCCAGCAGCTTACCCCAACTGGAGGAGACCCAGTACTTC
CDR3aa: CASSLPQLEETQYF

j_gene: TRBJ1-2
d_gene: .
abundance: .
v_gene: TRBV7-2
CDR3nt: TGTGCCAGCAGCTTAGAACCAGTCTATGGCTACACCTTC
CDR3aa: CASSLEPVYGYTF

j_gene: TRBJ1-5
d_gene: TRBD1
abundance: .
v_gene: TRBV5-6
CDR3nt: TGTGCCAGCAGCTTGGGAACAGGGGGGCCCGTTAGGCAGCCCCAGCATTTT
CDR3aa: CASSLGTGGPVRQPQHF

j_gene: TRBJ2-7
d_gene: .
abundance: few
v_gene: TRBV3-1
CDR3nt: TGTGCCAGCAGCCAAGGTCGTGACAGGTGGATGACTTACGAGCAGTACTTC
CDR3aa: CASSQGRDRWMTYEQYF

j_gene: TRBJ1-1
d_gene: .
abundance: many
v_gene: TRBV7-9
CDR3nt: TGTGCCAGCAGCTCTCAGGGGACCACTGAAGCTTTCTTT
CDR3aa: CASSSQGTTEAFF

j_gene: TRBJ1-1
d_gene: .
abundance: .
v_gene: TRBV6-1
CDR3nt: TGTGCCAGCAGTGATACACTACGTCTTTCAGGGACTGAAGCTTTCTTT
CDR3aa: CASSDTLRLSGTEAFF

j_gene: TRBJ2-3
d_gene: .
abundance: few
v_gene: TRBV27
CDR3nt: TGTGCCAGCAGTTTCATAGGGACAGATACGCAGTATTTT
CDR3aa: CASSFIGTDTQYF

j_gene: TRBJ2-1
d_gene: .
abundance: .
v_gene: TRBV6-5
CDR3nt: TGTGCCAGCAGTTACACTATCCCGGGACTACCACAGGGAGAGCAGTTCTTC
CDR3aa: CASSYTIPGLPQGEQFF

j_gene: TRBJ2-6
d_gene: .
abundance: once
v_gene: TRBV20-1
CDR3nt: TGCAGTGCTAGGTCCTCTGGGGCCAACGTCCTGACTTTC
CDR3aa: CSARSSGANVLTF

j_gene: TRBJ1-3
d_gene: .
abundance: .
v_gene: TRBV20-1
CDR3nt: TGCAGTGCTAGAGAGGCCCAGAGCTCTGGAAACACCATATATTTT
CDR3aa: CSAREAQSSGNTIYF

j_gene: TRBJ2-1
d_gene: .
abundance: many
v_gene: TRBV4-3
CDR3nt: TGCGCCAGCAGCCAAGATCTCCCAAACAATGAGCAGTTCTTC
CDR3aa: CASSQDLPNNEQFF

j_gene: TRBJ1-2
d_gene: .
abundance: few
v_gene: TRBV4-2
CDR3nt: TGTGCCAGCAGCCAAGGAGGTGGCACTAACTATGGCTACACCTTC
CDR3aa: CASSQGGGTNYGYTF

j_gene: TRBJ2-7
d_gene: .
abundance: many
v_gene: TRBV29-1
CDR3nt: TGCAGCGTCGGGAAGGGGGTCCAGAACGAGCAGTACTTC
CDR3aa: CSVGKGVQNEQYF

j_gene: TRBJ1-1
d_gene: .
abundance: once
v_gene: TRBV5-1
CDR3nt: TGCGCCAGCAGCCGGGACGCGATGAACACTGAAGCTTTCTTT
CDR3aa: CASSRDAMNTEAFF

j_gene: TRBJ1-1
d_gene: .
abundance: many
v_gene: TRBV4-2
CDR3nt: TGTGCCTGCAAAGCATTACGGGAGGACACTGAAGCTTTCTTT
CDR3aa: CACKALREDTEAFF

j_gene: TRBJ1-5
d_gene: TRBD1
abundance: few
v_gene: TRBV6-2/TRBV6-3
CDR3nt: TGTGCCAGCAGACGGACAGGGAACCATCAGCCCCAGCATTTT
CDR3aa: CASRRTGNHQPQHF

j_gene: TRBJ2-3
d_gene: TRBD2
abundance: .
v_gene: TRBV7-8
CDR3nt: TGTGCCAGCAGCCCGGGACTAGCGGGGGCAAGGTCAGATACGCAGTATTTT
CDR3aa: CASSPGLAGARSDTQYF

j_gene: TRBJ2-3
d_gene: .
abundance: .
v_gene: TRBV4-3
CDR3nt: TGCGCCAGCAGCCAAGGCGAGCGCGAGAATACGCAGTATTTT
CDR3aa: CASSQGERENTQYF

j_gene: TRBJ2-7
d_gene: TRBD2
abundance: few
v_gene: TRBV28
CDR3nt: TGTGCCAGCAGTTTAGTTTTGGGACTAGCGGGAAGAGTCTCCTACGAGCAGTACTTC
CDR3aa: CASSLVLGLAGRVSYEQYF

j_gene: TRBJ2-7
d_gene: .
abundance: many
v_gene: TRBV7-2
CDR3nt: TGTGCCAGCAGCTTAGGCCCGACCTCCTACGAGCAGTACTTC
CDR3aa: CASSLGPTSYEQYF

j_gene: TRBJ2-1
d_gene: .
abundance: many
v_gene: TRBV12-3/TRBV12-4
CDR3nt: TGTGCCAGCAGTTTAATGGCAGGAATTTACAATGAGCAGTTCTTC
CDR3aa: CASSLMAGIYNEQFF

j_gene: TRBJ1-1
d_gene: .
abundance: many
v_gene: TRBV18
CDR3nt: TGTGCCAGCTCACCACGGGCCGGGACACAGAACACTGAAGCTTTCTTT
CDR3aa: CASSPRAGTQNTEAFF

j_gene: TRBJ2-2
d_gene: .
abundance: few
v_gene: TRBV5-1
CDR3nt: TGCGCCAGCAACTATGAGTCGTTTCGCCCCATATCGAACACCGGGGAGCTGTTTTTT
CDR3aa: CASNYESFRPISNTGELFF

j_gene: TRBJ2-7
d_gene: TRBD2
abundance: many
v_gene: TRBV5-1
CDR3nt: TGCGCCAGCAGCGGAACTAGCGTAACCTACGAGCAGTACTTC
CDR3aa: CASSGTSVTYEQYF

j_gene: TRBJ2-7
d_gene: .
abundance: many
v_gene: TRBV3-1
CDR3nt: TGTGCCAGCAGCCCACTATCAGGGGTAAGCGAGCAGTACTTC
CDR3aa: CASSPLSGVSEQYF

j_gene: TRBJ2-5
d_gene: .
abundance: few
v_gene: TRBV28
CDR3nt: TGTGCCAGCAGGGGCCCTAGGGGGAGAGAGACCCAGTACTTC
CDR3aa: CASRGPRGRETQYF

j_gene: TRBJ2-1
d_gene: TRBD2
abundance: .
v_gene: TRBV5-1
CDR3nt: TGCGCCAGCAGCTTGGGAACGGGGTACAGCGGGAGCTACAATGAGCAGTTCTTC
CDR3aa: CASSLGTGYSGSYNEQFF

j_gene: TRBJ2-2
d_gene: .
abundance: many
v_gene: TRBV7-7
CDR3nt: TGTGCTAGCAGGGCGACAGTGGCCACCGGGGAGCTGTTTTTT
CDR3aa: CASRATVATGELFF

j_gene: TRBJ1-1
d_gene: TRBD1
abundance: few
v_gene: TRBV12-3/TRBV12-4
CDR3nt: TGTGCCAGCAGTTTGTTTGAGGGGGCCAGTGAAGCTTTCTTT
CDR3aa: CASSLFEGASEAFF